This T cell receptor (beta chain) was captured by sequencing in a study of T cells after yellow fever vaccination. TCRdb independently ran MiXCR on the 5' RACE reads; one entry per CDR3 protein. The repertoire holds more than 250,000 distinct CDR3 sequences, with 6.5% to 8.5% as singletons. Study-wide results and limits: Shared CD4/CD8 clonotypes were a small share, likely from convergent recombination.

This clonotype was counted only a few times. Antigen specificity is unknown. V was clipped by 4 bases and J by 1 base, with 14 bases between them. Germline assignment: CDR1 SGDLS and CDR2 YYNGEE. The length of the CDR3 is 15 residues. The gene calls are TRBV9 and TRBJ2-5, with D possibly being TRBD2 (5 bases). The receptor was derived from a man in his late teens or twenties who received the YFV17D yellow fever vaccine. Sequences were derived from PBMCs, sampled 35 to 50 days after the first yellow fever vaccination. The CDR3 loop is CASSYSSGLQETQYF. CDR3 DNA: TGTGCCAGCAGCTATTCGAGCGGCCTCCAAGAGACCCAGTACTTC.